The subject of this entry is one T cell receptor beta chain. Produced via immunoSEQ multiplex PCR; TCRdb's table is partial and in-frame only. The repertoire consists of about 50,000 clones, with about 94% occurring once and the leading ten covering under 4%. The source of the sample is a study of technical replicates of blood from a handful of donors. Germline loops: CDR1 SEHNR, CDR2 FQNEAQ (reference sequence). The CDR3 totals 16 residues. Trimming cost V 5 bases and J 0 bases, with 15 bases left between them. This clonotype was sampled from a human donor in good health. Some clones in this sample may be carry-over from other donors' samples. The chain links TRBV7-9 to TRBJ2-3; possibly TRBD1 for D (5 bases). The specimen sequenced was PBMCs. The CDR3 region is CASSPRVSSSTDTQYF. The DNA for the CDR3 is TGTGCCAGCAGCCCCAGGGTGTCTTCTAGCACAGATACGCAGTATTTT.